The 29 T cell receptor beta chains listed next were all sequenced from one sample in a study of identical twins. MiXCR, applied by TCRdb to the 5' RACE reads, yields one record per CDR3 protein. The sample lists 420,000 or so distinct CDR3 sequences; around 20% were seen once. The sequenced sample consisted of naive T cells sorted from blood. The receptors were gathered from a middle-aged man in good health.

The CDR3 loop is CSAEPRGYFTEAFF. CDR3 DNA: TGCAGTGCTGAACCCAGGGGATACTTCACTGAAGCTTTCTTT. V gene TRBV20-1 combines with J gene TRBJ1-1; D might be TRBD1 (6 bases). Germline CDR1 DFQATT, CDR2 SNEGSKA (reference sequence). Trimming left V 5 bases short and J 4 bases short, with 17 bases between. The CDR3 runs to 14 residues.

The chain recombines TRBV12-3 or TRBV12-4 with TRBJ1-3, with D possibly being TRBD1 (5 bases). Trimming shortened V by 8 bases and J by 2 bases, and 16 bases separated the two germline ends. This CDR3 contains 15 residues. CDR3 DNA: TGTGCCAGCGGGCGGGACGGCCAGACTGGAAACACCATATATTTT. It codes for CASGRDGQTGNTIYF.

The chain links TRBV4-2 to TRBJ1-5, with D possibly TRBD1 on 6 matching bases. Trimming shortened V by 3 bases and J by 7 bases, and 16 bases separated the two germline ends. The germline gives CDR1 LGHNA, CDR2 YNFKEQ. The CDR3 has 15 amino acids. CDR3 sequence reads: CASSQSQGLEQPQHF. In DNA form, the CDR3 reads TGTGCCAGCAGCCAGTCTCAGGGGTTAGAGCAGCCCCAGCATTTT.

This clonotype was seen repeatedly, ten times or more. The chain carries TRBV15 and TRBJ2-1; 9 bases fit TRBD1. Germline V gene sequence: CDR1 LNHNV, CDR2 YYDKDF (reference sequence). Trimming removed 5 bases from V and 5 bases from J; junction bases left unmatched: 10. This CDR3 region has 16 residues. CDR3 DNA sequence: TGTGCCACCAGCCCAGAGACAGGGGGTGGGAACAATGAGCAGTTCTTC. Protein: CATSPETGGGNNEQFF.

This clonotype has at least ten counts. The chain employs TRBV29-1 and TRBJ2-2, with D possibly matching TRBD2 (6 bases). The V gene lost 4 bases and the J gene lost 4 bases, with 16 bases spanning the gap. The CDR3 consists of 15 residues. Germline V gene sequence: CDR1 SQVTM, CDR2 ANQGSEA. The CDR3 bases are TGCAGCGTTGTTGGCGGGACCCGGGGCACCGGGGAGCTGTTTTTT. Its translation: CSVVGGTRGTGELFF.

This clonotype has just a few counts. The chain couples TRBV7-2 to TRBJ2-7; possibly TRBD2 for D (6 bases). Germline loops: CDR1 SGHTA, CDR2 FQGNSA. This CDR3 region has 14 residues. V lost 7 bases to trimming and J lost 3 bases, with 16 bases between them. Here the CDR3 DNA reads TGTGCCAGCACCTCGGGGGAGCTAGTCTACGAGCAGTACTTC. It specifies CASTSGELVYEQYF.

This clonotype has ten or more counts. The chain has TRBV19 and TRBJ1-4; no clear D gene. From germline, CDR1 is LNHDA and CDR2 SQIVND (reference sequence). With 5 bases removed from V and 2 bases from J, the gap between germline ends came to 12 bases. The CDR3 totals 15 residues. The CDR3 here is CASSPPGLTNEKLFF. The CDR3 coding sequence is TGTGCCAGTAGTCCGCCGGGGTTGACTAATGAAAAACTGTTTTTT.

At least ten counts were recorded for this clonotype. The chain recombines TRBV7-2 with TRBJ1-2; D gene ambiguous. Germline-derived CDR1 and CDR2 are SGHTA and FQGNSA. This CDR3 comprises 13 residues. With 5 bases removed from V and 7 bases from J, the gap between germline ends came to 14 bases. The CDR3 reads CASSPRMAAGYTF. In DNA form, the CDR3 reads TGTGCCAGCAGCCCCCGGATGGCCGCTGGCTACACCTTC. The whole variable domain, filled in from reference TRBV7-2 and TRBJ1-2, reads GAGVSQSPSNKVTEKGKDVELRCDPISGHTALYWYRQSLGQGLEFLIYFQGNSAPDKSGLPSDRFSAERTGGSVSTLTIQRTQQEDSAVYLCASSPRMAAGYTFGSGTRLTVV.

Only a few counts were recorded for this clonotype. The J gene is TRBJ1-1, the V gene TRBV10-3; 9 nucleotides align to TRBD1. This CDR3 comprises 14 residues. The J segment lost 3 bases and the V segment lost 3 bases, leaving 2 bases of the junction unmatched. Looked up from germline, CDR1 is ENHRY and CDR2 is SYGVKD. CDR3 coding DNA: TGTGCCATCAGTGATGGGACAGGGTACACTGAAGCTTTCTTT. Residues: CAISDGTGYTEAFF.

This clonotype was seen ten or more times. J is TRBJ2-7 and V is TRBV20-1; D is possibly TRBD1 (7 bases). V lost 0 bases and J lost 2, with 14 bases in between. CDR1 DFQATT and CDR2 SNEGSKA come from the germline V gene (reference sequence). The CDR3 spans 15 residues. CDR3 DNA sequence: TGCAGTGCTAGAGATTCAGGGGGGAACCCCTACGAGCAGTACTTC. This encodes CSARDSGGNPYEQYF.

This clonotype was found many times. The genes are TRBV19 and TRBJ2-1; 11 bases map to TRBD1. Germline V CDR1 and CDR2: LNHDA, SQIVND (reference sequence). The V and J ends lost 9 bases and 4 bases, in that order; junction bases with no gene match: 2. This CDR3 is built from 13 residues. DNA of the CDR3: TGTGCCAGCGGACAGGGGGCTTACAATGAGCAGTTCTTC. Encoded protein: CASGQGAYNEQFF.

In its sample, this clonotype was seen many times. This chain uses TRBV28 with TRBJ1-6; 7 bases map to TRBD1. CDR1 is MDHEN and CDR2 is SYDVKM in the germline V gene. This CDR3 is 16 amino acids long. V was clipped by 3 bases and J by 4 bases; unmatched bases: 6. The CDR3 sequence is CASSFTGTAYNSPLHF. The CDR3 DNA follows: TGTGCCAGCAGTTTCACCGGGACAGCATATAATTCACCCCTCCACTTT.

The rearrangement links TRBV28 to TRBJ1-3, with D possibly matching TRBD1 (6 bases). V was clipped by 3 bases and J by 7 bases, with 7 bases between them. Germline-derived CDR1 and CDR2 are MDHEN and SYDVKM. The CDR3 is 12 amino acids. The CDR3: CASSFQGNTIYF. CDR3 coding DNA: TGTGCCAGCAGTTTCCAGGGGAACACCATATATTTT. Full variable domain (missing parts from reference TRBV28 and TRBJ1-3): DVKVTQSSRYLVKRTGEKVFLECVQDMDHENMFWYRQDPGLGLRLIYFSYDVKMKEKGDIPEGYSVSREKKERFSLILESASTNQTSMYLCASSFQGNTIYFGEGSWLTVV.

The V and J genes are TRBV10-3 and TRBJ2-1, with TRBD2 identical over 10 bases. CDR3 length: 15 residues. From germline, CDR1 is ENHRY and CDR2 SYGVKD. The V segment lost 6 bases and the J segment 7 bases; nucleotides outside the gene matches: 9. The CDR3 is CAIREAGTSVNEQFF. Here the CDR3 DNA reads TGTGCCATCAGGGAAGCCGGGACTAGCGTTAATGAGCAGTTCTTC.

The chain is built from TRBV5-1 and TRBJ2-5; D gene unclear. Germline CDR1 SGHRS, CDR2 YFSETQ. V gave up 5 bases and J gave up 0 bases, with 11 bases separating them. The length of the CDR3 is 14 residues. The CDR3 spells CASRSYRDQETQYF. The CDR3 DNA is TGCGCCAGCAGATCATACAGAGACCAAGAGACCCAGTACTTC.

V is TRBV12-3 or TRBV12-4 and J is TRBJ2-2, with D uncertain. V was cut by 9 bases and J by 4 bases, with 12 bases left in between. There are 13 residues in the CDR3. The CDR3 DNA reads TGTGCCAGTACGCTCCTAGTCACCGGGGAGCTGTTTTTT. As protein: CASTLLVTGELFF.

This clonotype was seen only a few times. The J gene is TRBJ2-1, the V gene TRBV9, with 7 bases that match TRBD2. Germline CDR1 and CDR2: SGDLS and YYNGEE. The CDR3 extends over 14 amino acids. Germline trimming cut 5 bases from V and 1 base from J; bases unmatched to any gene: 3. In nucleotides, the CDR3 is TGTGCCAGCAGTCAAGCGGGGTCCTACAATGAGCAGTTCTTC. It codes for CASSQAGSYNEQFF.

This clonotype was recorded many times. CDR3 sequence reads: CASSQTNYGGRGNEQFF. In nucleotides, the CDR3 is TGTGCCAGCAGCCAGACAAACTATGGCGGGAGAGGGAATGAGCAGTTCTTC. The J gene is TRBJ2-1, the V gene TRBV4-2; TRBD2 agrees at 7 bases. The CDR3 is made up of 17 amino acids. J gave up 7 bases and V 3 bases, and 15 bases lay outside the gene matches. Per germline, CDR1 LGHNA and CDR2 YNFKEQ.

This clonotype has just a few counts. V gene TRBV10-3 combines with J gene TRBJ2-7; no firm D call. The CDR3 extends over 11 amino acids. V lost 3 bases and J 5 bases, leaving 5 bases between the germline ends. Germline V gives CDR1 ENHRY, CDR2 SYGVKD. CDR3 in amino acids: CAISDLDEQYF. The CDR3 coding sequence is TGTGCCATCAGTGACTTGGACGAGCAGTACTTC.

V usage is TRBV20-1 and J usage is TRBJ2-3, with 8 bases matching TRBD1. Trimming took 2 bases from V and 0 from J; bases not matched to a gene: 16. The germline V gene encodes CDR1 DFQATT and CDR2 SNEGSKA (reference sequence). This CDR3 has 19 amino acids. CDR3 loop: CSARTLPGTGGPSTDTQYF. CDR3 bases: TGCAGTGCTAGAACCTTACCTGGGACAGGCGGACCTAGCACAGATACGCAGTATTTT.

This clonotype was counted at least ten times. V and J are TRBV4-2 and TRBJ1-6; D is undetermined. The CDR3 extends over 19 amino acids. Germline V gene lookup returns CDR1 LGHNA and CDR2 YNFKEQ. V lost 0 bases and J 4 bases, leaving 19 bases between the germline ends. The CDR3 here is CASSQEVTRPTIYNSPLHF. CDR3 sequence (DNA): TGTGCCAGCAGCCAAGAAGTAACCAGACCGACGATTTATAATTCACCCCTCCACTTT.

As for this clonotype: At one end, the junction sequence differs from germline, possibly due to a read error. This chain joins TRBV30 and TRBJ1-6, with D unresolved. CDR3 length equals 13 residues. Germline CDR1 is GTSNPN and CDR2 is SVGIG (reference sequence). The CDR3 loop is CTWKGLGNSPLHF. The CDR3 bases are TGTACCTGGAAGGGCCTCGGGAATTCACCCCTCCACTTT.

This clonotype was counted only a few times. The V and J genes are TRBV9 and TRBJ2-7, with D uncertain. Germline V gene data show CDR1 as SGDLS and CDR2 as YYNGEE. This CDR3 has 14 amino acids. V lost 0 bases and J lost 4, with 11 bases in between. CDR3 coding DNA: TGTGCCAGCAGCGTAGGAGTCCAGTCATACGAGCAGTACTTC. Translated: CASSVGVQSYEQYF.

Only a few counts were recorded for this clonotype. Here the CDR3 DNA reads TGTGCCAGCAGCCCTACCTTGGGTAGACAGGGGGCGTCAGATACGCAGTATTTT. It codes for CASSPTLGRQGASDTQYF. This chain joins TRBV11-2 and TRBJ2-3, with 10 bases lining up with TRBD1. The trim removed 5 bases at V and 4 bases at J, leaving 15 bases unmatched. The CDR3 loop spans 18 amino acids. CDR1 is SGHAT and CDR2 is FQNNGV in the germline V gene.

This clonotype was detected a few times. The CDR3, as DNA: TGCAGTGCTTCCCTGGGGGGGGCCTACGAGCAGTACTTC. Encoded protein: CSASLGGAYEQYF. The rearrangement joins TRBV20-1 to TRBJ2-7, with 7 bases that match TRBD2. CDR3 size: 13 residues. V shed 5 bases, J shed 2 bases, and the junction held 6 bases outside the gene matches. Germline V gene lookup returns CDR1 DFQATT and CDR2 SNEGSKA (reference sequence).

This clonotype occurred a few times. The rearrangement uses TRBV4-2 and TRBJ2-1; D remains ambiguous. The ends were cut back, 4 bases at V and 7 bases at J, with 8 bases in the middle. In germline, CDR1 is LGHNA, CDR2 YNFKEQ. The CDR3 spans 12 residues. The CDR3 spells CASSRETNEQFF. In DNA form, the CDR3 reads TGTGCCAGCAGCCGAGAGACAAATGAGCAGTTCTTC.

The chain carries TRBV20-1 and TRBJ2-3, with 9 bases aligning to TRBD1. CDR1 and CDR2 (germline): DFQATT, SNEGSKA (reference sequence). Trimming at V came to 4 bases and at J to 6 bases, leaving 11 bases not matched to a gene. The CDR3 extends over 15 amino acids. The CDR3 region is CSANPWDRVADTQYF. As DNA, the CDR3 is TGCAGTGCTAACCCTTGGGACAGGGTAGCGGATACGCAGTATTTT.

The chain recombines TRBV12-3 or TRBV12-4 with TRBJ1-5, with no clear D. The ends were cut back, 5 bases at V and 1 base at J, with 6 bases in the middle. The CDR3 is 13 residues long. CDR3 loop: CASSTESNQPQHF. The CDR3 nucleotides read TGTGCCAGCAGTACCGAGAGCAATCAGCCCCAGCATTTT.

This clonotype was observed at least ten times. The chain has TRBV20-1 and TRBJ2-7, with 7 bases lining up with TRBD2. Germline values: CDR1 DFQATT, CDR2 SNEGSKA (reference sequence). The CDR3 runs 14 residues. V lost 5 bases, J lost 0 bases, and 7 bases stayed unmatched. The DNA of the CDR3 is TGCAGTGCTCCCGTCCCTAGCGGCTCCTACGAGCAGTACTTC. It encodes CSAPVPSGSYEQYF.